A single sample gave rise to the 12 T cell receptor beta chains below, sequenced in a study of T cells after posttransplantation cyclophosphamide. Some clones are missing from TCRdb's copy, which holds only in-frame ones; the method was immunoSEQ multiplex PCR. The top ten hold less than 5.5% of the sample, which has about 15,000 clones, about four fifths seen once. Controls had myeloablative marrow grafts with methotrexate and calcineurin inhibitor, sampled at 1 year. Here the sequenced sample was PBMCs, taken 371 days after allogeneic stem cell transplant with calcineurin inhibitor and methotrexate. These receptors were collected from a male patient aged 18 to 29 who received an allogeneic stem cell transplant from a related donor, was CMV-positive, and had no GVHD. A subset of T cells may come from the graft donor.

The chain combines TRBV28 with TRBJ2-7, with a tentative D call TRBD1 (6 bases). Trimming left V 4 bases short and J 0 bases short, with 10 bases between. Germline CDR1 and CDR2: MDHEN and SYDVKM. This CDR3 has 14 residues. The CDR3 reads CASSSPQGSYEQYF. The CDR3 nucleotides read TGTGCCAGCAGTTCGCCACAGGGCTCCTACGAGCAGTACTTC. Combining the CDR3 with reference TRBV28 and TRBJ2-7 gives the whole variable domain DVKVTQSSRYLVKRTGEKVFLECVQDMDHENMFWYRQDPGLGLRLIYFSYDVKMKEKGDIPEGYSVSREKKERFSLILESASTNQTSMYLCASSSPQGSYEQYFGPGTRLTVT.

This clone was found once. The CDR3 DNA reads as TGTGCCAGTAGTTTCGACCGGGACAGAGAGACCCAGTACTTC. Its protein product is CASSFDRDRETQYF. The chain carries TRBV19 and TRBJ2-5; 7 nucleotides line up with TRBD1. Germline lookup yields CDR1 LNHDA and CDR2 SQIVND (reference sequence). J lost 4 bases, V lost 5 bases, and 7 bases had no gene match. CDR3 length: 14 residues. Drawing the rest from reference TRBV19 and TRBJ2-5, the complete variable domain is DGGITQSPKYLFRKEGQNVTLSCEQNLNHDAMYWYRQDPGQGLRLIYYSQIVNDFQKGDIAEGYSVSREKKESFPLTVTSAQKNPTAFYLCASSFDRDRETQYFGPGTRLLVL.

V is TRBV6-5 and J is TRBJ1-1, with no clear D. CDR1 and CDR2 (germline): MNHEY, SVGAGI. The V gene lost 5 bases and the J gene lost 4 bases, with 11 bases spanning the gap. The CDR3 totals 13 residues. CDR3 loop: CASSPLEITEAFF. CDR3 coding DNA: TGTGCCAGCAGTCCGTTGGAGATCACTGAAGCTTTCTTT.

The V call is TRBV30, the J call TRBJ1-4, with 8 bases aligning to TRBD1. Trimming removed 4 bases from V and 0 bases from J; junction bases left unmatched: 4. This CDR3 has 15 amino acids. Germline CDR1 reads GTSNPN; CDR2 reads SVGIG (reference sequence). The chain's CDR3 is CAWNPGQATNEKLFF. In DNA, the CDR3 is TGTGCCTGGAACCCGGGACAGGCAACTAATGAAAAACTGTTTTTT.

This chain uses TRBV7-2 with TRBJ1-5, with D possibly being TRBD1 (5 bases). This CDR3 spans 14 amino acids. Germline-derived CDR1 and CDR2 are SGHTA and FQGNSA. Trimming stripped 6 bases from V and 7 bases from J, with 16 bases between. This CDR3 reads CASSRAGSGQPQHF. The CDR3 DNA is TGTGCCAGCAGTCGAGCAGGGTCGGGCCAGCCCCAGCATTTT. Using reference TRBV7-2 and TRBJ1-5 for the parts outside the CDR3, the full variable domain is GAGVSQSPSNKVTEKGKDVELRCDPISGHTALYWYRQSLGQGLEFLIYFQGNSAPDKSGLPSDRFSAERTGGSVSTLTIQRTQQEDSAVYLCASSRAGSGQPQHFGDGTRLSIL.

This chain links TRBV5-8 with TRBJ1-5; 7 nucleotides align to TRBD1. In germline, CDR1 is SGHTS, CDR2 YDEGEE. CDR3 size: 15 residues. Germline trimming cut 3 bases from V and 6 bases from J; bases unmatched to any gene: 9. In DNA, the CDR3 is TGTGCCAGCAGCTCGAGACAGGGAGAGAGTCAGCCCCAGCATTTT. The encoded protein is CASSSRQGESQPQHF.

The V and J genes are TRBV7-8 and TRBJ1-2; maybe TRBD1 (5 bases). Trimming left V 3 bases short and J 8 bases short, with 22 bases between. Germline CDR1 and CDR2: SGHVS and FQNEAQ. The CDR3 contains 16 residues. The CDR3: CASSLISVAQGGGYTF. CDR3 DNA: TGTGCCAGCAGCTTGATCTCGGTGGCGCAGGGCGGAGGCTACACCTTC.

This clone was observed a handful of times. The CDR3 sequence: CAISAGLGNEQFF. The CDR3 DNA follows: TGTGCCATCAGTGCAGGACTCGGCAATGAGCAGTTCTTC. The chain has TRBV10-3 and TRBJ2-1; weak D call: TRBD2 (5 bases). The CDR3 contains 13 residues. Germline-derived CDR1 and CDR2 are ENHRY and SYGVKD. V lost 4 bases and J lost 6, with 10 bases in between.

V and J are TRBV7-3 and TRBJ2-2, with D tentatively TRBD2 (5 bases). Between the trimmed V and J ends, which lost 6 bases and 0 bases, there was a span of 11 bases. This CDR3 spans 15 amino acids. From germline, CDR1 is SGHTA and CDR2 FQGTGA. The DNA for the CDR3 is TGTGCCAGCAGTCAATCGAGGGCGAACACCGGGGAGCTGTTTTTT. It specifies CASSQSRANTGELFF. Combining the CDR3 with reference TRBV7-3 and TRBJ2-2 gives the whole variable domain GAGVSQTPSNKVTEKGKYVELRCDPISGHTALYWYRQSLGQGPEFLIYFQGTGAADDSGLPNDRFFAVRPEGSVSTLKIQRTERGDSAVYLCASSQSRANTGELFFGEGSRLTVL.

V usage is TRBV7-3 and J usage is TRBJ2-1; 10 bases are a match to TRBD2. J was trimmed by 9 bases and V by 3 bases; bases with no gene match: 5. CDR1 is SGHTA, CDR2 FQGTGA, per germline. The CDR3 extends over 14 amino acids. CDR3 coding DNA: TGTGCCAGCAGCTTGAGCGGGAGGGCTGGTGAGCAGTTCTTC. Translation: CASSLSGRAGEQFF.

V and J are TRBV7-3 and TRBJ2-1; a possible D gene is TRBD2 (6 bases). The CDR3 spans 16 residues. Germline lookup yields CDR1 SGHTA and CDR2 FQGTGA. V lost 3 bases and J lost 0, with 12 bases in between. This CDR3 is CASSFIAEDSYNEQFF. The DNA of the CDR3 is TGTGCCAGCAGCTTCATAGCGGAGGACTCCTACAATGAGCAGTTCTTC.

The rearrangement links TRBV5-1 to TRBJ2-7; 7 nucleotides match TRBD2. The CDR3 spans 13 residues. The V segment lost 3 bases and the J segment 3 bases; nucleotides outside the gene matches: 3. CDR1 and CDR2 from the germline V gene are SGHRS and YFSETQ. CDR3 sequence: CASSWDYLYEQYF. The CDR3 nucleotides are TGCGCCAGCAGCTGGGACTACCTCTACGAGCAGTACTTC.